A single T cell receptor beta chain is shown here with its context. Patients included in sequencing had previously demonstrated CD8+CD57+ cell expansion by flow cytometry. Diagnosis of severe acquired aplastic anemia applied to all patients. Genomic DNA served as template for TCR beta VDJ and CDR3 profiling. TCRdb reprocessed the reads with MiXCR, giving one entry per CDR3 protein. The sample holds about 40,000 distinct CDR3 sequences, approximately 63% seen once. These data belong to a study of CD8+CD57+ T cells in acquired aplastic anemia. V was trimmed by 5 bases and J by 5 bases, leaving 10 bases between them. The CDR3 runs 14 residues. The germline V gene encodes CDR1 WNHNN and CDR2 SYGVQD (reference sequence).

Specimen: sorted CD4+, CD8+, or CD8+CD57+ T cells (not recorded which) from PBMCs. The gene calls are TRBV10-1 and TRBJ2-6; D assignment may be TRBD1 or TRBD2 (5 bases each). The source of this sequence is a human donor with aplastic anemia. The CDR3 bases are TGCGCCAGCAGTCGCGAGGGGAGGGCCAACGTCCTGACTTTC. It encodes CASSREGRANVLTF.